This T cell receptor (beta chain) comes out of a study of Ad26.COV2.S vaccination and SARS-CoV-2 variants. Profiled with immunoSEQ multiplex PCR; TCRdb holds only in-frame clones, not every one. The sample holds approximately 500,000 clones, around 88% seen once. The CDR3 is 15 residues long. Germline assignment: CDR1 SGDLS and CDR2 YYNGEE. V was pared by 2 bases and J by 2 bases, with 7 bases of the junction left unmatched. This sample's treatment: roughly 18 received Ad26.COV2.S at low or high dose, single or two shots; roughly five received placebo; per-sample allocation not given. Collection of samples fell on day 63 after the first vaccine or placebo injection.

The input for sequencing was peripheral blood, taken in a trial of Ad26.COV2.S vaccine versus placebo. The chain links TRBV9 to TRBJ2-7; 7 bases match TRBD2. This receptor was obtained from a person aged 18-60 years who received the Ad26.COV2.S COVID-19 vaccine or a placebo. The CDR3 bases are TGTGCCAGCAGCGTCTCTAGCGGTGAAGCCTACGAGCAGTACTTC. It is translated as CASSVSSGEAYEQYF. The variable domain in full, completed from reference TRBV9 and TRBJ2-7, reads DSGVTQTPKHLITATGQRVTLRCSPRSGDLSVYWYQQSLDQGLQFLIQYYNGEERAKGNILERFSAQQFPDLHSELNLSSLELGDSALYFCASSVSSGEAYEQYFGPGTRLTVT.